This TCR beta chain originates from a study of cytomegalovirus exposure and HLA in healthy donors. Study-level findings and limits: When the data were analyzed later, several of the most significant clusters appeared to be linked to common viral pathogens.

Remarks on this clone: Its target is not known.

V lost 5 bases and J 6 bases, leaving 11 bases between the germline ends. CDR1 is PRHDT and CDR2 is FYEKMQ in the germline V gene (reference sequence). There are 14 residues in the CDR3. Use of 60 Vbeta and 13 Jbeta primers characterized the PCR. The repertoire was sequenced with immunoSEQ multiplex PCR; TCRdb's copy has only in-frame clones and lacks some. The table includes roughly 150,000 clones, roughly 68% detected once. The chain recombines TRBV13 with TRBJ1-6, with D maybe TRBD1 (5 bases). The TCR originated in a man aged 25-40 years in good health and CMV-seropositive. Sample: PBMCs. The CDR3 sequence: CASSPPDSNSPLHF. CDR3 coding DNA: TGTGCCAGCAGCCCTCCAGACAGTAATTCACCCCTCCACTTT.